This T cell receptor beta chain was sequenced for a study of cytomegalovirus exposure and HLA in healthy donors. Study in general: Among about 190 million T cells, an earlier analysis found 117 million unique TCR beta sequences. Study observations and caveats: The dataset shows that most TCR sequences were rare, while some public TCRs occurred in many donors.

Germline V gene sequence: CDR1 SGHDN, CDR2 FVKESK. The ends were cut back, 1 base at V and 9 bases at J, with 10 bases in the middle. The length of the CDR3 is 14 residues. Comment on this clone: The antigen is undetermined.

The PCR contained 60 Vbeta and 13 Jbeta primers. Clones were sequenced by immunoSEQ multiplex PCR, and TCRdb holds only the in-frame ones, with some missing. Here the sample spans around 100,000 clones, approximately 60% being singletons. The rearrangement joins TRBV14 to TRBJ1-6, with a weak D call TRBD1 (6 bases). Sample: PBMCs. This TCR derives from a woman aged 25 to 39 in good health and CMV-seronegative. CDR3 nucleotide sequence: TGTGCCAGCAGCCAAGGACAGGCGGGTTCACCCCTCCACTTT. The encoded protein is CASSQGQAGSPLHF.